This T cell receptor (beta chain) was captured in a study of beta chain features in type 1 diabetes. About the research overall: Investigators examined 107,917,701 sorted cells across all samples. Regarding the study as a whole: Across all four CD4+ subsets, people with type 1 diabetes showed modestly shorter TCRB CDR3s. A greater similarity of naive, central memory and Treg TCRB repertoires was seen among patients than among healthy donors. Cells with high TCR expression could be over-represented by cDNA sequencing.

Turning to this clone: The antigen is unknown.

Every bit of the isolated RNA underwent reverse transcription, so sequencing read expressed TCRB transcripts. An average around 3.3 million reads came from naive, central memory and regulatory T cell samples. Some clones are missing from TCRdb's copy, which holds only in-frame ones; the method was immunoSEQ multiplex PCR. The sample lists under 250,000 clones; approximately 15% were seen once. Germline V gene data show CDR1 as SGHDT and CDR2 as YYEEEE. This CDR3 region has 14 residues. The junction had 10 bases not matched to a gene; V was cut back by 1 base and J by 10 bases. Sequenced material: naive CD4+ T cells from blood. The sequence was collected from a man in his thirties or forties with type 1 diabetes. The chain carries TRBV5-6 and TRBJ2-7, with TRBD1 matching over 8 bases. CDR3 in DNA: TGTGCCAGCAGCTTGACCGGGACAGGTATCGGCCAGTACTTC. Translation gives CASSLTGTGIGQYF.